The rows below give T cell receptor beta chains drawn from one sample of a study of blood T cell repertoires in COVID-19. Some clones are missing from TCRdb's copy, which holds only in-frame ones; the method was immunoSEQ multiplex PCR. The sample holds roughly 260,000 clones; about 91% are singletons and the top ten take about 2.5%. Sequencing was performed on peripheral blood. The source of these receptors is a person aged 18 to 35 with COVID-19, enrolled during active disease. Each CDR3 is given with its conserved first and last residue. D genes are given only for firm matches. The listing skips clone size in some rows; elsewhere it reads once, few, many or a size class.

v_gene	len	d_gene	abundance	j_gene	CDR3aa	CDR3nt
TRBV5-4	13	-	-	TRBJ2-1	CASSLPPRGEQFF	TGTGCCAGCAGCTTGCCGCCGCGCGGGGAGCAGTTCTTC
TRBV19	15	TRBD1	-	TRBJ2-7	CASSIGGQGIYEQYF	TGTGCCAGTAGTATAGGGGGACAGGGGATTTACGAGCAGTACTTC
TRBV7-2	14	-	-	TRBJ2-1	CASSGRSSYNEQFF	TGTGCCAGCAGCGGCAGAAGCTCCTACAATGAGCAGTTCTTC
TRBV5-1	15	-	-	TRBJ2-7	CASSILQGSPSEQYF	TGCGCCAGCAGCATTTTACAGGGTTCGCCGTCCGAGCAGTACTTC
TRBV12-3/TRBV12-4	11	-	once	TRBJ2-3	CASSPEDTQYF	TGTGCCAGCTCCCCGGAGGATACGCAGTATTTT
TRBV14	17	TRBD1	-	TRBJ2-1	CASSPLWGQLTYNEQFF	TGTGCCAGCAGCCCTCTCTGGGGACAGCTAACCTACAATGAGCAGTTCTTC
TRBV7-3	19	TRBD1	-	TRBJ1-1	CASSLFPGTGARRNTEAFF	TGTGCCAGCAGCTTATTCCCGGGGACAGGGGCGAGAAGAAACACTGAAGCTTTCTTT
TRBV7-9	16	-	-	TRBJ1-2	CASSNNAGLGNYGYTF	TGTGCCAGCAGTAACAACGCCGGGTTGGGTAACTATGGCTACACCTTC
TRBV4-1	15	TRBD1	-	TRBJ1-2	CASSQESGTASGYTF	TGCGCCAGCAGCCAAGAATCCGGGACAGCTAGTGGCTACACCTTC
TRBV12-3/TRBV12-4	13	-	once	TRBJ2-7	CASSLVSPGEQYF	TGTGCCAGCAGTTTGGTCAGCCCGGGCGAGCAGTACTTC
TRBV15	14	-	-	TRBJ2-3	CATTSGQRTDTQYF	TGTGCCACCACCTCGGGACAACGCACAGATACGCAGTATTTT
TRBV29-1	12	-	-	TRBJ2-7	CSVEGEPESQYF	TGCAGCGTTGAGGGAGAGCCCGAATCGCAGTACTTC
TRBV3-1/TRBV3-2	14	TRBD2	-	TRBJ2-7	CASSQREGLDEQYF	TGTGCCAGCAGCCAGCGGGAGGGCCTGGACGAGCAGTACTTC
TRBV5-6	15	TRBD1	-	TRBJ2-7	CASSLGTGWSYEQYF	TGTGCCAGCAGCTTGGGGACAGGGTGGTCCTACGAGCAGTACTTC
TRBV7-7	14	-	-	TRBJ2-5	CASSKTGLQETQYF	TGTGCTAGCAGCAAGACAGGACTGCAAGAGACCCAGTACTTC
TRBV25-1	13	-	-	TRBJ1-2	CASSALTNYGYTF	TGTGCCAGCAGTGCTCTAACTAACTATGGCTACACCTTC
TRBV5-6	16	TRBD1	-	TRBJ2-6	CASSSTGGSGANVLTF	TGTGCCAGCAGCTCTACAGGGGGCTCTGGGGCCAACGTCCTGACTTTC
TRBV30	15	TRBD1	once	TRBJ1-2	CAWRPTIGTVYGYTF	TGTGCCTGGAGGCCCACAATCGGGACAGTCTATGGCTACACCTTC
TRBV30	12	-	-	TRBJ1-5	CAWSVLDQPQHF	TGTGCCTGGAGTGTACTCGATCAGCCCCAGCATTTT
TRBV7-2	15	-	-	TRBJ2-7	CASSLEAGGGYEQYF	TGTGCCAGCAGCTTAGAAGCAGGGGGAGGCTACGAGCAGTACTTC
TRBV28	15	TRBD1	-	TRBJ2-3	CASSPRDRGTDTQYF	TGTGCCAGCAGTCCCCGGGACAGGGGTACAGATACGCAGTATTTT
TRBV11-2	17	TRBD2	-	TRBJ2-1	CASSLGGGNSHYNEQFF	TGTGCCAGCAGCTTAGGGGGGGGAAACAGCCATTACAATGAGCAGTTCTTC
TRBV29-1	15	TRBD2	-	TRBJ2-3	CSVEGASGGTDTQYF	TGCAGCGTTGAAGGGGCTAGCGGGGGCACAGATACGCAGTATTTT
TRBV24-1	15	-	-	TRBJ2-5	CATSDPGNSQETQYF	TGTGCCACCAGTGACCCAGGGAACTCGCAAGAGACCCAGTACTTC
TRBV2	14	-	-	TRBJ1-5	CASSESGSNQPQHF	TGTGCCAGCAGTGAATCCGGTAGCAATCAGCCCCAGCATTTT
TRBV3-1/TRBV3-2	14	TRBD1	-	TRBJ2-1	CASSQGTGIEEQFF	TGTGCCAGCAGCCAAGGGACAGGGATTGAGGAGCAGTTCTTC
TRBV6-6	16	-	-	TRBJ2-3	CASSQSRSGITDTQYF	TGTGCCAGCAGTCAATCCCGAAGCGGAATCACAGATACGCAGTATTTT
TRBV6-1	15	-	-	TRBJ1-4	CASSENLGRNEKLFF	TGTGCCAGCAGTGAAAACCTGGGGAGGAATGAAAAACTGTTTTTT
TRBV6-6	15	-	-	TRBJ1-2	CASSLDGEPPKSYTF	TGTGCCAGCAGTTTGGACGGGGAACCCCCGAAGAGCTACACCTTC
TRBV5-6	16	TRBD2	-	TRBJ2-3	CASSFSAGLLTDTQYF	TGTGCCAGCAGCTTTTCAGCGGGGTTACTCACAGATACGCAGTATTTT
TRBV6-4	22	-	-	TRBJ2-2	CASSDSGSSLGVHRPNTGELFF	TGTGCCAGCAGTGACTCGGGCAGCAGTTTAGGTGTTCACCGCCCGAACACCGGGGAGCTGTTTTTT
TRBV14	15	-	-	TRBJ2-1	CASSQKWQGYNEQFF	TGTGCCAGCAGCCAAAAGTGGCAGGGCTACAATGAGCAGTTCTTC
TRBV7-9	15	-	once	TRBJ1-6	CASSLGQQGNSPLHF	TGTGCCAGCAGCTTAGGTCAGCAGGGAAATTCACCCCTCCACTTT
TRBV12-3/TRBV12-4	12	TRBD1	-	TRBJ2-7	CASSPGQAPQYF	TGTGCCAGCAGCCCGGGACAGGCGCCGCAGTACTTC
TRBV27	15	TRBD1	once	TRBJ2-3	CASSFEGARGDTQYF	TGTGCCAGCAGTTTCGAGGGGGCGCGAGGAGATACGCAGTATTTT
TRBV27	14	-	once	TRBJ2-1	CASSPSGTLHEQFF	TGTGCCAGCAGTCCTTCCGGGACACTCCATGAGCAGTTCTTC
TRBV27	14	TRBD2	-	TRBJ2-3	CASSWDYETDTQYF	TGTGCCAGCAGTTGGGACTATGAAACAGATACGCAGTATTTT
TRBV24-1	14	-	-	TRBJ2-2	CATSLYANTGELFF	TGTGCCACCAGTTTGTATGCGAACACCGGGGAGCTGTTTTTT
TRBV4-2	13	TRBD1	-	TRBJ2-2	CASSGTDTGELFF	TGTGCCAGCAGCGGGACAGACACCGGGGAGCTGTTTTTT
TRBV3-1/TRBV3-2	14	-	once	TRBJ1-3	CASSQSAGRNTIYF	TGTGCCAGCAGCCAATCGGCAGGGAGGAACACCATATATTTT
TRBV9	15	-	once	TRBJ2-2	CASSVVRVGTGELFF	TGTGCCAGCAGCGTAGTCAGGGTGGGCACCGGGGAGCTGTTTTTT